This T cell receptor beta chain comes out of a study of cytotoxic CD8 clonotypes in ibrutinib-treated CLL. Study at large: Overall, around 25 responses were partial and 2 complete; following median about 69 months, approximately 15 patients stayed remitted and about twelve progressed.

Produced via immunoSEQ multiplex PCR; TCRdb's table is partial and in-frame only. Among tens of thousands of clones listed, 60% to 75% were seen once. As concerns this clone: Its specificity is not known.

From germline, CDR1 is LGHNA and CDR2 YNFKEQ. V dropped 1 base and J dropped 4 bases, with 7 bases sitting between them. CDR3 length: 14 amino acids. Regarding the study as a whole: Clonality was elevated at ibrutinib response and had returned toward baseline at progression. Public clonotypes were rare and shrank or held steady on treatment. Clonality at baseline surpassed age-matched healthy donors and tracked circulating CD8+ T-cell counts.

The V and J genes are TRBV4-2 and TRBJ2-2; unclear D gene. This receptor was obtained from a human donor with chronic lymphocytic leukemia. Specimen: PBMCs, collected after 12 months of ibrutinib treatment. CDR3 in amino acids: CASSQVPGTGELFF. The CDR3 coding sequence is TGTGCCAGCAGCCAAGTGCCGGGCACCGGGGAGCTGTTTTTT.